Listed below are T cell receptor beta chains from one sample, sequenced in a study of T-cell reconstitution after alpha-beta-depleted transplantation in children. TCRdb used MiXCR to reprocess the PCR reads, holding one entry per CDR3 protein. The data hold 550,000 to 800,000 distinct CDR3 sequences, with roughly 14% observed a single time. The sample in question was PBMCs, obtained before TCRalphabeta/CD19-depleted stem cell transplant. All receptors derive from a girl aged 2 to 10 with congenital amegakaryocytic thrombocytopenia, due to receive a stem cell transplant. The CDR3 runs from the conserved cysteine through the conserved F or W. A D gene is named only where the DNA matches it firmly. Some rows mark clone size as missing; the rest say once, few, many or name a class of expanded clone.

D | J | size | V | CDR3 | DNA
TRBD2 | TRBJ2-1 | few | TRBV20-1 | CSGQSTSGRNEQFF | TGCAGTGGTCAAAGTACTAGCGGGAGAAATGAGCAGTTCTTC
NA | TRBJ2-1 | few | TRBV7-2 | CATPKRGATWEQFF | TGTGCCACTCCAAAACGGGGGGCCACTTGGGAGCAGTTCTTC
NA | TRBJ1-5 | NA | TRBV7-2 | CASSLVPNANQPQHF | TGTGCCAGCAGCTTAGTCCCCAATGCCAATCAGCCCCAGCATTTT
NA | TRBJ2-3 | few | TRBV5-1 | CASSLDGRSGDTQYF | TGCGCCAGCAGCTTGGATGGGCGAAGCGGAGATACGCAGTATTTT
TRBD1 | TRBJ1-4 | many | TRBV20-1 | CSAHRGLNEKLFF | TGCAGTGCGCACAGGGGGCTCAATGAAAAACTGTTTTTT
TRBD2 | TRBJ2-3 | many | TRBV29-1 | CSVWKEGGRTDTQYF | TGCAGCGTGTGGAAAGAGGGCGGGAGAACAGATACGCAGTATTTT
NA | TRBJ2-7 | many | TRBV5-6 | CASSFSPGNEQYF | TGTGCCAGCAGCTTCTCGCCAGGGAACGAGCAGTACTTC
TRBD1 | TRBJ2-7 | many | TRBV20-1 | CSANRDRYSEQYF | TGCAGTGCTAACCGGGACAGATATTCGGAGCAGTACTTC
NA | TRBJ2-7 | few | TRBV5-1 | CASSIEGLLNYEQYF | TGCGCCAGCAGCATCGAGGGACTCCTCAACTACGAGCAGTACTTC
TRBD2 | TRBJ2-7 | many | TRBV20-1 | CSAISSGRYEQYF | TGCAGTGCTATCTCTAGCGGGCGTTACGAGCAGTACTTC
NA | TRBJ2-3 | few | TRBV7-9 | CASSYPDF | TGTGCCAGCAGCTACCCCGATTTT
NA | TRBJ1-2 | many | TRBV6-1 | CASRGVGGYGSNYGYTF | TGTGCCAGCAGGGGCGTTGGCGGCTATGGCTCTAACTATGGCTACACCTTC
NA | TRBJ2-2 | few | TRBV24-1 | CATRGANTGELFF | TGTGCCACCAGGGGGGCCAACACCGGGGAGCTGTTTTTT
NA | TRBJ1-2 | many | TRBV4-1 | CASSPSRMPLIYGYTF | TGCGCCAGCAGCCCTAGCAGGATGCCCCTAATATATGGCTACACCTTC
TRBD2 | TRBJ2-5 | NA | TRBV20-1 | CSARDPLSGSNETQYF | TGCAGTGCTAGAGATCCATTAAGCGGGAGCAATGAGACCCAGTACTTC
NA | TRBJ1-2 | few | TRBV27 | CASSENRVTYHDGYTF | TGTGCCAGCAGCGAAAACAGAGTAACCTACCATGATGGCTACACCTTC
TRBD1 | TRBJ1-1 | many | TRBV20-1 | CSARQGGRSEAFF | TGCAGTGCTCGTCAGGGGGGTCGGTCTGAAGCTTTCTTT
TRBD2 | TRBJ2-7 | NA | TRBV12-3/TRBV12-4 | CASLLAGGEQYF | TGTGCCAGCCTCCTAGCGGGAGGCGAGCAGTACTTC
NA | TRBJ2-1 | NA | TRBV12-5 | CASGSPVTTNEQFF | TGTGCTAGTGGTTCTCCCGTAACTACCAATGAGCAGTTCTTC
NA | TRBJ2-1 | few | TRBV27 | CASRPGLPNEQFF | TGTGCCAGCAGACCGGGACTCCCGAATGAGCAGTTCTTC
NA | TRBJ2-5 | many | TRBV12-3/TRBV12-4 | CASSFPGEETQYF | TGTGCCAGCAGTTTCCCCGGTGAGGAGACCCAGTACTTC
TRBD1 | TRBJ2-3 | many | TRBV20-1 | CSAEGQGTDTQYF | TGCAGTGCCGAGGGACAGGGGACAGATACGCAGTATTTT
TRBD1 | TRBJ2-7 | NA | TRBV4-1 | CASSLPRQGFDEQYF | TGCGCCAGCAGCCTACCGAGACAGGGTTTCGACGAGCAGTACTTC
TRBD2 | TRBJ2-2 | NA | TRBV5-1 | CASSLVSGRWTGELFF | TGCGCCAGCAGCTTGGTTAGCGGGAGGTGGACCGGGGAGCTGTTTTTT
TRBD2 | TRBJ2-1 | NA | TRBV5-1 | CASFARAGVYNEQFF | TGCGCCAGCTTCGCCCGAGCGGGGGTCTACAATGAGCAGTTCTTC
NA | TRBJ2-1 | NA | TRBV29-1 | CSATSRHEQFF | TGCAGCGCGACTAGTCGGCATGAGCAGTTCTTC
TRBD2 | TRBJ2-7 | NA | TRBV29-1 | CSVEIGASGSTEQYF | TGCAGCGTTGAGATTGGGGCTAGCGGGAGTACCGAGCAGTACTTC
NA | TRBJ1-2 | NA | TRBV28 | CASRDGGRHQGGYTF | TGTGCCAGCAGGGATGGCGGTAGGCATCAAGGGGGCTACACCTTC
NA | TRBJ2-5 | NA | TRBV20-1 | CSARIQGPKAETQYF | TGCAGTGCTAGGATACAGGGTCCAAAGGCTGAGACCCAGTACTTC
TRBD2 | TRBJ2-5 | NA | TRBV7-3 | CASSSGLAETQYF | TGTGCCAGCAGCTCGGGACTAGCGGAGACCCAGTACTTC
NA | TRBJ2-7 | many | TRBV20-1 | CSAKVWDNLYEQYF | TGCAGTGCTAAAGTGTGGGATAATCTTTACGAGCAGTACTTC
NA | TRBJ1-5 | many | TRBV20-1 | CSARRPQSNQPQHF | TGCAGTGCTAGAAGGCCCCAGAGCAATCAGCCCCAGCATTTT
NA | TRBJ2-7 | few | TRBV28 | CASSSHTIPYEQYF | TGTGCCAGCAGTTCCCACACGATCCCCTACGAGCAGTACTTC
TRBD2 | TRBJ2-2 | few | TRBV10-1 | CASSASGDTGELFF | TGCGCCAGCAGCGCTAGCGGGGACACCGGGGAGCTGTTTTTT
NA | TRBJ2-3 | many | TRBV20-1 | CSASSPEGTDTQYF | TGCAGTGCTAGCAGCCCAGAGGGTACAGATACGCAGTATTTT
NA | TRBJ2-1 | NA | TRBV20-1 | CSARDPALSSYNEQFF | TGCAGTGCTAGAGATCCTGCGCTCAGCTCCTACAATGAGCAGTTCTTC
NA | TRBJ2-1 | few | TRBV30 | CAWSDYNEQFF | TGTGCCTGGAGTGACTACAATGAGCAGTTCTTC